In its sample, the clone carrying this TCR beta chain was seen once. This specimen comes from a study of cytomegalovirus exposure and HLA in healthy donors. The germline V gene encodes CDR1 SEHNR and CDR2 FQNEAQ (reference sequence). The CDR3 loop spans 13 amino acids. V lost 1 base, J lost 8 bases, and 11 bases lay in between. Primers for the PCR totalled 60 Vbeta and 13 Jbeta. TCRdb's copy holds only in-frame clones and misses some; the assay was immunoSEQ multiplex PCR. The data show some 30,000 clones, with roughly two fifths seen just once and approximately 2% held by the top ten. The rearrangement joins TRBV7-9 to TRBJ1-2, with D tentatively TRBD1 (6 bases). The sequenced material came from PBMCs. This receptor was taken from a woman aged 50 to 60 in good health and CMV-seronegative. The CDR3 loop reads CASSLGDILGYTF. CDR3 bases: TGTGCCAGCAGCTTAGGGGACATTCTAGGCTACACCTTC.